Shown below are 17 T cell receptor beta chains from a single sample sequenced in a study of blood T cell repertoires in COVID-19. Libraries were prepared by immunoSEQ multiplex PCR; TCRdb keeps only in-frame clonotypes and omits some of them. Counted here are about 260,000 clones, around 86% occurring once; the ten biggest clones make up about 1.4%. Material for sequencing was peripheral blood. The receptor set was obtained from a woman between 40 and 50 years old who had recovered from COVID-19.

The J gene is TRBJ1-2, the V gene TRBV7-2, with TRBD1 matching 10 bases. In germline, CDR1 is SGHTA, CDR2 FQGNSA. The CDR3 is 17 residues long. V lost 5 bases and J lost 3; bases outside the gene matches: 12. DNA for the CDR3: TGTGCCAGCAGCCCCGGGACAGGGGCAGAGGGAGACTATGGCTACACCTTC. This encodes CASSPGTGAEGDYGYTF. Full variable domain (rest looked up from reference TRBV7-2 and TRBJ1-2): GAGVSQSPSNKVTEKGKDVELRCDPISGHTALYWYRQSLGQGLEFLIYFQGNSAPDKSGLPSDRFSAERTGGSVSTLTIQRTQQEDSAVYLCASSPGTGAEGDYGYTFGSGTRLTVV.

This chain joins TRBV3-1 (or the pseudogene TRBV3-2) and TRBJ2-7, with D perhaps matching TRBD1 (6 bases). The germline V gene encodes CDR1 LGHDT and CDR2 YNNKEL (reference sequence). This CDR3 comprises 15 residues. V shed 0 bases and J shed 2 bases, with 11 bases lying between them. The CDR3 coding sequence is TGTGCCAGCAGCCAAGAAGGGGGATCGGCCTACGAGCAGTACTTC. Amino acids: CASSQEGGSAYEQYF.

This clone counts as medium-sized. The rearrangement joins TRBV12-3 or TRBV12-4 to TRBJ1-2; weak D call: TRBD1 (5 bases). V was shortened by 3 bases and J by 5 bases, with 10 bases between the two germline ends. The CDR3 extends over 13 amino acids. The CDR3 spells CASSFKGNYGYTF. The CDR3 DNA is TGTGCCAGCAGTTTTAAGGGGAATTATGGCTACACCTTC.

The V call is TRBV29-1, the J call TRBJ1-1; 9 positions match TRBD1. The V gene's germline CDR1 is SQVTM and CDR2 ANQGSEA. This CDR3 comprises 13 residues. The J segment lost 3 bases and the V segment lost 6 bases, leaving 5 bases of the junction unmatched. CDR3 in DNA: TGCAGCGTGAACAGGGGGCTTGACACTGAAGCTTTCTTT. Its translation is CSVNRGLDTEAFF.

The J gene is TRBJ2-5, the V gene TRBV5-1; 7 nucleotides align to TRBD1. This CDR3 region has 15 residues. V lost 4 bases to trimming and J lost 4 bases; unmatched junction nucleotides: 10. CDR1 SGHRS and CDR2 YFSETQ come from the germline V gene. The CDR3 reads CASSPDRQGRETQYF. CDR3 DNA sequence: TGCGCCAGCAGCCCCGATCGACAGGGTCGAGAGACCCAGTACTTC.

The chain carries TRBV9 and TRBJ2-5; 9 positions agree with TRBD1. The CDR3 is 18 residues long. Germline trimming cut 1 base from V and 5 bases from J; bases unmatched to any gene: 15. Germline CDR1 and CDR2: SGDLS and YYNGEE. CDR3: CASSVSGTGPLLGETQYF. DNA for the CDR3: TGTGCCAGCAGCGTATCCGGGACAGGGCCCCTCCTTGGTGAGACCCAGTACTTC.

J is TRBJ1-1 and V is TRBV30, with D uncertain. The CDR3 runs to 12 residues. V dropped 3 bases and J dropped 3 bases, with 8 bases sitting between them. The V gene's germline CDR1 is GTSNPN and CDR2 SVGIG (reference sequence). Here the CDR3 reads CAWRYSYTEAFF. The CDR3 DNA reads as TGTGCCTGGAGGTACAGTTACACTGAAGCTTTCTTT.

The chain couples TRBV5-4 to TRBJ2-1, with TRBD2 matching over 11 bases. Germline CDR1 reads SGHNT; CDR2 reads YYREEE (reference sequence). V shed 2 bases and J 6 bases; nucleotides not matched to a gene: 4. This CDR3 has 15 amino acids. CDR3 nucleotide sequence: TGTGCCAGCAGCTTCCCTAGCGGGGGGTTCAATGAGCAGTTCTTC. Translated: CASSFPSGGFNEQFF.

V and J are TRBV5-4 and TRBJ2-4, with 9 bases identical to TRBD1. The CDR3 runs 13 residues. Germline V CDR1 and CDR2: SGHNT, YYREEE (reference sequence). The trim removed 4 bases at V and 8 bases at J, leaving 4 bases unmatched. The chain's CDR3 is CASSRDRDDIQYF. The CDR3 bases are TGTGCCAGCAGCCGGGACAGGGATGACATTCAGTACTTC. Filled out from reference TRBV5-4 and TRBJ2-4, the complete variable domain reads ETGVTQSPTHLIKTRGQQVTLRCSSQSGHNTVSWYQQALGQGPQFIFQYYREEENGRGNFPPRFSGLQFPNYSSELNVNALELDDSALYLCASSRDRDDIQYFGAGTRLSVL.

The chain carries TRBV27 and TRBJ1-2; weak D call: TRBD1 (6 bases). The V gene's germline CDR1 is MNHEY and CDR2 SMNVEV (reference sequence). This CDR3 is 15 amino acids long. Trimming cost V 5 bases and J 4 bases, with 17 bases left between them. Here the CDR3 DNA reads TGTGCCAGCAGTCCCCCTGGCGGACAGATCTATGGCTACACCTTC. Its protein is CASSPPGGQIYGYTF.

The chain links TRBV29-1 to TRBJ1-3, with 11 nucleotides matching TRBD1. The CDR3 has 15 amino acids. Germline V gene lookup returns CDR1 SQVTM and CDR2 ANQGSEA. J gave up 2 bases and V 6 bases, and 6 bases lay outside the gene matches. The CDR3 DNA reads TGCAGCGTGGCTAAGGACAGGGGGCCTGGAAACACCATATATTTT. This sequence encodes CSVAKDRGPGNTIYF.

In this sample, this clone turned up once. The chain combines TRBV19 with TRBJ1-1; 8 nucleotides match TRBD1. Trimming cost V 8 bases and J 8 bases; bases outside gene matches: 13. The V gene's germline CDR1 is LNHDA and CDR2 SQIVND (reference sequence). The CDR3 loop spans 14 amino acids. The DNA of the CDR3 is TGTGCCAGTTCCGTGGATCCGGGACAGGTAGAAGCTTTCTTT. Translating it yields CASSVDPGQVEAFF. The full variable domain, in which reference TRBV19 and TRBJ1-1 provide the parts outside the CDR3, is DGGITQSPKYLFRKEGQNVTLSCEQNLNHDAMYWYRQDPGQGLRLIYYSQIVNDFQKGDIAEGYSVSREKKESFPLTVTSAQKNPTAFYLCASSVDPGQVEAFFGQGTRLTVV.

The rearrangement joins TRBV25-1 to TRBJ2-7, with D unclear. In germline, CDR1 is MGHDK, CDR2 SYGVNS. The CDR3 length is 14 residues. Trimming cost V 9 bases and J 3 bases, with 18 bases left between them. This chain's CDR3 is CASSSRRTYYEQYF. The CDR3 region has the DNA TGTGCCAGTTCATCGCGGCGTACTTACTACGAGCAGTACTTC.

The rearrangement uses TRBV9 and TRBJ2-5, with TRBD2 matching over 16 bases. V trimming: 3 bases; J trimming: 5 bases; junction bases outside the gene matches: 7. The germline V gene encodes CDR1 SGDLS and CDR2 YYNGEE. The CDR3 covers 17 residues. For the CDR3, the DNA is TGTGCCAGCAGCGATGGGACTAGCGGGGGGGCTGACGAGACCCAGTACTTC. Its protein product is CASSDGTSGGADETQYF. Filled out from reference TRBV9 and TRBJ2-5, the complete variable domain reads DSGVTQTPKHLITATGQRVTLRCSPRSGDLSVYWYQQSLDQGLQFLIQYYNGEERAKGNILERFSAQQFPDLHSELNLSSLELGDSALYFCASSDGTSGGADETQYFGPGTRLLVL.

This chain connects TRBV2 to TRBJ1-1; D may be TRBD1 (5 bases). The CDR3 contains 13 residues. V shed 7 bases and J shed 3 bases, with 12 bases lying between them. The germline CDR1 and CDR2 sequences are SNHLY and FYNNEI. CDR3 amino acids: CASNFLGDTEAFF. In DNA, the CDR3 is TGTGCCAGCAATTTCTTAGGGGACACTGAAGCTTTCTTT. Variable domain in full (rest from reference TRBV2 and TRBJ1-1): EPEVTQTPSHQVTQMGQEVILRCVPISNHLYFYWYRQILGQKVEFLVSFYNNEISEKSEIFDDQFSVERPDGSNFTLKIRSTKLEDSAMYFCASNFLGDTEAFFGQGTRLTVV.

The chain carries TRBV2 and TRBJ1-2, with TRBD1 identical over 9 bases. This CDR3 is built from 12 residues. Germline loops: CDR1 SNHLY, CDR2 FYNNEI. V lost 6 bases, J lost 8 bases, and 4 bases stayed unmatched. Here the CDR3 reads CASRQGAGGYTF. CDR3 nucleotides: TGTGCCAGCAGACAGGGGGCCGGAGGCTACACCTTC.

The genes are TRBV2 and TRBJ2-1; D might be TRBD1 (5 bases). This CDR3 contains 13 residues. The ends were cut back, 6 bases at V and 12 bases at J, with 18 bases in the middle. CDR1 is SNHLY, CDR2 FYNNEI, per germline. The DNA for the CDR3 is TGTGCCAGCAGGGACCCCCAGGGTATGGGGCAGTTCTTC. It encodes CASRDPQGMGQFF.